The rows below give T cell receptor beta chains drawn from one sample of a study of blood T cell repertoires in COVID-19. Sequencing used immunoSEQ multiplex PCR; TCRdb keeps in-frame clones, though not all of them. The data contain 130,000 or so clones, under 90% of them singletons. Sequences were obtained from PBMCs or T cells enriched from blood (not recorded which). The origin of the receptors is a man aged 40-55 years with acute COVID-19. Each CDR3 is given with its conserved first and last residue. Each record gives: J gene, D gene, clone size, V gene, CDR3 protein, CDR3 DNA. D genes are given only for firm matches. Some rows have no size entry. The others give once, few or many, or a class for an expanded clone.

J gene: TRBJ1-5; D gene: -; clone size: -; V gene: TRBV19; CDR3 protein: CASSITQEPTGSNQPQHF; CDR3 DNA: TGTGCCAGTAGTATAACCCAGGAACCGACAGGTAGCAATCAGCCCCAGCATTTT
J gene: TRBJ1-2; D gene: -; clone size: -; V gene: TRBV21-1; CDR3 protein: CASSCQGAIIYGYTF; CDR3 DNA: TGTGCCAGCAGCTGTCAGGGGGCAATCATCTATGGCTACACCTTC
J gene: TRBJ2-5; D gene: -; clone size: -; V gene: TRBV7-3; CDR3 protein: CASSRGILDPQYF; CDR3 DNA: TGTGCCAGCAGCCGGGGTATTTTAGACCCCCAGTACTTC
J gene: TRBJ1-2; D gene: -; clone size: -; V gene: TRBV28; CDR3 protein: CASSFTGNYGYTF; CDR3 DNA: TGTGCCAGCAGTTTTACAGGGAACTATGGCTACACCTTC
J gene: TRBJ2-2; D gene: TRBD2; clone size: -; V gene: TRBV2; CDR3 protein: CASREAGVTGELFF; CDR3 DNA: TGTGCCAGCAGAGAGGCGGGGGTCACCGGGGAGCTGTTTTTT
J gene: TRBJ1-1; D gene: -; clone size: -; V gene: TRBV6-5; CDR3 protein: CASSSAEFTEAFF; CDR3 DNA: TGTGCCAGCAGCTCCGCCGAGTTCACTGAAGCTTTCTTT
J gene: TRBJ1-1; D gene: -; clone size: -; V gene: TRBV7-9; CDR3 protein: CASSFGGNTEAFF; CDR3 DNA: TGTGCCAGCAGCTTTGGCGGGAACACTGAAGCTTTCTTT
J gene: TRBJ1-4; D gene: -; clone size: -; V gene: TRBV30; CDR3 protein: CAWSEISRGRGEKLFF; CDR3 DNA: TGTGCCTGGAGCGAAATCTCTCGGGGGAGAGGGGAAAAACTGTTTTTT
J gene: TRBJ1-2; D gene: TRBD1; clone size: few; V gene: TRBV14; CDR3 protein: CASRKDRALGYTF; CDR3 DNA: TGTGCCAGCAGAAAGGACAGGGCTCTCGGCTACACCTTC
J gene: TRBJ2-7; D gene: TRBD1; clone size: -; V gene: TRBV28; CDR3 protein: CASIKQGVRYEQYF; CDR3 DNA: TGTGCCAGCATTAAACAGGGGGTAAGGTACGAGCAGTACTTC
J gene: TRBJ1-1; D gene: -; clone size: -; V gene: TRBV5-4; CDR3 protein: CASSLPSTANTEAFF; CDR3 DNA: TGTGCCAGCAGCTTGCCTTCTACAGCCAACACTGAAGCTTTCTTT
J gene: TRBJ1-5; D gene: TRBD1; clone size: -; V gene: TRBV27; CDR3 protein: CASSLTGGQPQHF; CDR3 DNA: TGTGCCAGCAGTTTAACAGGGGGACAGCCCCAGCATTTT
J gene: TRBJ1-1; D gene: TRBD1; clone size: -; V gene: TRBV5-4; CDR3 protein: CASSWDRREAFF; CDR3 DNA: TGTGCCAGCAGCTGGGACAGGCGTGAAGCTTTCTTT
J gene: TRBJ2-5; D gene: TRBD1; clone size: -; V gene: TRBV6-5; CDR3 protein: CAAAVGTGERAQYF; CDR3 DNA: TGTGCCGCAGCCGTTGGGACAGGTGAAAGGGCCCAGTACTTC
J gene: TRBJ2-7; D gene: TRBD1; clone size: -; V gene: TRBV30; CDR3 protein: CAWMYWGQGLYEQYF; CDR3 DNA: TGTGCCTGGATGTACTGGGGACAGGGGCTCTACGAGCAGTACTTC
J gene: TRBJ2-3; D gene: TRBD2; clone size: -; V gene: TRBV5-1; CDR3 protein: CASSSGLAGTDTQYF; CDR3 DNA: TGCGCCAGCAGCTCAGGACTAGCGGGCACAGATACGCAGTATTTT
J gene: TRBJ1-1; D gene: -; clone size: -; V gene: TRBV15; CDR3 protein: CATSRDKQTWGGGTEAFF; CDR3 DNA: TGTGCCACCAGCAGAGATAAACAGACCTGGGGAGGGGGAACTGAAGCTTTCTTT
J gene: TRBJ2-7; D gene: -; clone size: -; V gene: TRBV11-2; CDR3 protein: CASSLFEGGEQYF; CDR3 DNA: TGTGCCAGCAGCTTATTCGAGGGCGGCGAGCAGTACTTC
J gene: TRBJ2-7; D gene: TRBD2; clone size: -; V gene: TRBV18; CDR3 protein: CASSPPKRDRTSGRVYF; CDR3 DNA: TGTGCCAGCTCACCACCGAAAAGAGACAGGACTAGCGGGAGGGTGTACTTC
J gene: TRBJ1-5; D gene: -; clone size: -; V gene: TRBV18; CDR3 protein: CASSPTNSNQPQHF; CDR3 DNA: TGTGCCAGCTCACCGACAAATAGCAATCAGCCCCAGCATTTT
J gene: TRBJ2-5; D gene: TRBD2; clone size: -; V gene: TRBV19; CDR3 protein: CASGFGTSGSQETQYF; CDR3 DNA: TGTGCCAGCGGGTTCGGGACTAGCGGGAGTCAAGAGACCCAGTACTTC
J gene: TRBJ2-7; D gene: TRBD1; clone size: -; V gene: TRBV4-2; CDR3 protein: CASSPDRVPGEQYF; CDR3 DNA: TGTGCCAGCAGCCCTGACAGGGTTCCGGGCGAGCAGTACTTC
J gene: TRBJ1-6; D gene: -; clone size: -; V gene: TRBV6-1; CDR3 protein: CASSEARGSPLHF; CDR3 DNA: TGTGCCAGCAGTGAGGCTCGGGGTTCACCCCTCCACTTT
J gene: TRBJ2-3; D gene: -; clone size: -; V gene: TRBV9; CDR3 protein: CASSARRIGGTDTQYF; CDR3 DNA: TGTGCCAGCAGCGCGAGGCGTATCGGGGGCACAGATACGCAGTATTTT
J gene: TRBJ2-2; D gene: TRBD2; clone size: -; V gene: TRBV4-2; CDR3 protein: CASSQDLSGGAGTGELFF; CDR3 DNA: TGTGCCAGCAGCCAAGATCTTAGCGGGGGGGCGGGGACCGGGGAGCTGTTTTTT
J gene: TRBJ1-2; D gene: -; clone size: -; V gene: TRBV11-2; CDR3 protein: CASSRGQPLGGYTF; CDR3 DNA: TGTGCCAGCAGCCGAGGACAGCCCCTTGGCGGCTACACCTTC
J gene: TRBJ2-1; D gene: -; clone size: few; V gene: TRBV7-8; CDR3 protein: CASSLGGPNNEQFF; CDR3 DNA: TGTGCCAGCAGCTTGGGAGGCCCCAACAATGAGCAGTTCTTC
J gene: TRBJ2-3; D gene: TRBD2; clone size: once; V gene: TRBV7-2; CDR3 protein: CASSLGLAGGITDTQYF; CDR3 DNA: TGTGCCAGCAGCTTAGGTCTAGCGGGGGGGATCACAGATACGCAGTATTTT
J gene: TRBJ2-2; D gene: -; clone size: once; V gene: TRBV2; CDR3 protein: CASSERGRDGELFF; CDR3 DNA: TGTGCCAGCAGTGAGAGGGGGAGGGACGGGGAGCTGTTTTTT
J gene: TRBJ2-1; D gene: TRBD2; clone size: -; V gene: TRBV2; CDR3 protein: CASNPFSGSSYNEQFF; CDR3 DNA: TGTGCCAGCAATCCATTTAGCGGGAGCTCCTACAATGAGCAGTTCTTC
J gene: TRBJ2-7; D gene: TRBD1; clone size: -; V gene: TRBV18; CDR3 protein: CASSTGDGYEQYF; CDR3 DNA: TGTGCCAGCTCCACAGGGGACGGCTACGAGCAGTACTTC
J gene: TRBJ1-6; D gene: -; clone size: -; V gene: TRBV3-1/TRBV3-2; CDR3 protein: CASSQDTAGNSPLHF; CDR3 DNA: TGTGCCAGCAGCCAAGATACTGCGGGCAATTCACCCCTCCACTTT
J gene: TRBJ1-1; D gene: TRBD1; clone size: -; V gene: TRBV7-9; CDR3 protein: CASSSRGPTEAFF; CDR3 DNA: TGTGCCAGCAGTTCCAGGGGGCCAACTGAAGCTTTCTTT
J gene: TRBJ2-2; D gene: TRBD2; clone size: -; V gene: TRBV4-1; CDR3 protein: CASSQETSGRGTGELFF; CDR3 DNA: TGCGCCAGCAGCCAAGAGACTAGCGGGAGGGGCACCGGGGAGCTGTTTTTT
J gene: TRBJ2-7; D gene: TRBD2; clone size: -; V gene: TRBV10-2; CDR3 protein: CASSDPSGAGTSGGGEQYF; CDR3 DNA: TGCGCCAGCAGTGACCCGTCCGGCGCCGGGACTAGCGGGGGGGGCGAGCAGTACTTC
J gene: TRBJ2-3; D gene: TRBD2; clone size: -; V gene: TRBV5-5; CDR3 protein: CASSSGTSGYTDTQYF; CDR3 DNA: TGTGCCAGCAGCTCCGGGACTAGCGGCTACACAGATACGCAGTATTTT
J gene: TRBJ1-2; D gene: -; clone size: once; V gene: TRBV7-3; CDR3 protein: CASSLESGRREGYTF; CDR3 DNA: TGTGCCAGCAGCTTAGAGTCCGGGCGGAGGGAAGGCTACACCTTC
J gene: TRBJ2-1; D gene: TRBD2; clone size: -; V gene: TRBV29-1; CDR3 protein: CSVDRGLAGVYNEQFF; CDR3 DNA: TGCAGCGTTGATAGGGGGCTAGCGGGAGTGTACAATGAGCAGTTCTTC
J gene: TRBJ1-1; D gene: -; clone size: few; V gene: TRBV3-1/TRBV3-2; CDR3 protein: CASSQEEGLPAFF; CDR3 DNA: TGTGCCAGCAGCCAAGAGGAGGGCCTTCCTGCTTTCTTT
J gene: TRBJ2-3; D gene: TRBD2; clone size: -; V gene: TRBV5-1; CDR3 protein: CASSLTSGSNTDTQYF; CDR3 DNA: TGCGCCAGCAGCTTGACTAGCGGGAGCAACACAGATACGCAGTATTTT
J gene: TRBJ1-2; D gene: TRBD1; clone size: -; V gene: TRBV7-3; CDR3 protein: CASSLERQGAGYTF; CDR3 DNA: TGTGCCAGCAGCCTCGAGCGACAGGGGGCTGGCTACACCTTC
J gene: TRBJ2-2; D gene: -; clone size: -; V gene: TRBV4-2; CDR3 protein: CASSRLSGGVGTGELFF; CDR3 DNA: TGTGCCAGCAGCCGTCTAAGTGGCGGGGTGGGCACCGGGGAGCTGTTTTTT
J gene: TRBJ1-6; D gene: -; clone size: -; V gene: TRBV6-5; CDR3 protein: CASTLQSLGNSPLHF; CDR3 DNA: TGTGCCAGCACCCTACAGTCTTTGGGCAATTCACCCCTCCACTTT
J gene: TRBJ1-5; D gene: TRBD1; clone size: once; V gene: TRBV28; CDR3 protein: CASSPRQGGQPQHF; CDR3 DNA: TGTGCCAGCAGTCCTCGACAGGGGGGTCAGCCCCAGCATTTT
J gene: TRBJ1-2; D gene: TRBD1; clone size: -; V gene: TRBV28; CDR3 protein: CAASTGDRGYTF; CDR3 DNA: TGTGCCGCTTCGACAGGGGATCGTGGCTACACCTTC
J gene: TRBJ2-7; D gene: -; clone size: -; V gene: TRBV11-2; CDR3 protein: CASSLSDGGAYEQYF; CDR3 DNA: TGTGCCAGCAGCTTATCGGACGGAGGGGCCTACGAGCAGTACTTC
J gene: TRBJ1-1; D gene: -; clone size: -; V gene: TRBV24-1; CDR3 protein: CATRDTNTEAFF; CDR3 DNA: TGTGCCACCAGGGACACGAACACTGAAGCTTTCTTT
J gene: TRBJ1-2; D gene: TRBD1; clone size: once; V gene: TRBV7-9; CDR3 protein: CASSALGQNTYGYTF; CDR3 DNA: TGTGCCAGCAGCGCCTTGGGACAGAACACCTATGGCTACACCTTC